The T cell receptor beta chain described here comes from a study of blood T cells in healthy people across ages (dated by TCRdb to between 2014 and 2017). Notes on the research overall: In model experiments, roughly one uniquely barcoded TCR beta cDNA molecule per two T cells was captured by template switching. Using deep sequencing normalized with unique cDNA molecular identifiers, the study measured how TCR beta repertoire diversity changes with age. The donors were divided into four age groups: young (average approximately 15 years), middle-aged (approximately 39), aged (roughly 66) and long-lived (around 87). Donors of different ages were randomly distributed across sequencing lanes to avoid experimental bias. Using the same blood draw, the study looked at two additional independent replicas of 1 million unique cDNA reads for two donors, one aged 18 to 29 and the other aged 80 or older.

This clonotype was counted only a few times. What this receptor recognizes is not known. Nothing much larger sits one base from this clone, and base qualities are not available. To prepare the library, 5' RACE was applied. These reads were obtained on an Illumina HiSeq 2500. A second PCR of roughly 7 to 11 cycles was performed with a sample-barcoded 5' primer and a J-beta primer mix. A template-switch 5' adaptor carrying 12 random nucleotides introduced a unique molecular identifier onto each TCR beta cDNA molecule. Each sample yielded at least 2.5 million CDR3-containing paired-end reads. The Mint cDNA synthesis kit, primed by a TRBC-specific oligonucleotide, was used to synthesize first-strand cDNA from all RNA. Following uracil-DNA glycosylase treatment, all cDNA underwent a first 18-cycle PCR with the universal primers M1SS and BC2_uni_R. As for the original processing: For normalization, 1 million high-quality reads were randomly selected from each sample, with every read carrying a distinct molecular identifier. Reads with shared molecular identifiers were discarded instead of being binned into consensus sequences. MiTCR, run with a Q25 quality threshold and the strictest error-elimination algorithm, handled CDR3 identification, clonotype clustering and error correction. Lower-bound total TCR beta diversity was estimated with a nonparametric unseen species model using Euler transformation. TCRdb trimmed public reads at Q25 via fastp, called clones via MiXCR and kept in-frame beta chains. Rows with a matching CDR3 protein are joined into one entry that keeps the most common DNA and genes. For this entry, the V and J calls and clone size follow TCRdb and not the study's own pipeline. The sample records around 1.5 million distinct CDR3 sequences, around 42% of which are singletons. The top ten clones comprise roughly 7.9% of the sample.

Findings and caveats that apply to the study as a whole: Observed TCR beta diversity per million T cells fell roughly linearly with age, and a significant reduction was already apparent by age about 43. Estimates of total diversity based on one million sequenced T cells were regarded as lower bounds and as underestimates. Conclusive comparison of naive and antigen-experienced compartments was prevented by the profiling of bulk unsorted PBMCs. There was a strong correlation between observed TCR beta diversity and the percentage of naive T cells measured by flow cytometry. The long-lived group showed more naive CD4+ T cells, fewer expanded clones and increased TCR diversity than the aged group, suggesting age selection. Because donor CMV infection status was unknown, age-related changes in expanded clonotypes were potentially confounded.

The CDR3 measures 17 amino acids from cysteine to phenylalanine. Only the CDR3 DNA is retained, 51 bases long and in frame from the first base. After removal of 6 bases from V and 3 bases from J, the junction retains 16 bases not matched to a gene. The germline V gene (reference sequence) supplies CDR1 DFQATT and CDR2 SNEGSKA. The approximately 39 donors, aged roughly 6 to 95 years, were systemically healthy Caucasian individuals from Russia. Roughly 9 milliliters of peripheral blood were drawn from each donor into EDTA-treated Vacutainer tubes. Ficoll-Paque density-gradient centrifugation was used to isolate PBMCs, with at least 7 million obtained per sample. Total RNA was extracted from PBMCs with Trizol reagent, with at least 5 micrograms obtained per sample. The percentages of naive CD45RAhigh/CD27high T cells were determined by flow cytometry on a PBMC aliquot from every donor.

This TCR was sampled from a woman aged 18 to 35 in good health. Sequenced material: blood. The chain couples TRBV20-1 to TRBJ2-3; TRBD1 agrees with 9 junctional bases. The CDR3 amino acid sequence is: CSASPELRQGGTDTQYF. The DNA is TGCAGTGCCAGCCCGGAGCTGAGACAGGGGGGTACAGATACGCAGTATTTT.